This entry lists 10 T cell receptor beta chains sequenced from one sample in a study of human T cells and chemical hapten exposure. One entry per CDR3 protein results from TCRdb running MiXCR on the 5' RACE reads. The sample shows roughly 81,000 distinct CDR3 sequences, 6.5% to 8.5% of them seen only once. Whole blood that had not been fractionated was the source of extracted total RNA. The origin of the receptors is a male donor in good health.

This clonotype has a count of ten or more. The chain uses TRBV5-1 and TRBJ1-4; D gene ambiguous. The CDR3 loop spans 14 amino acids. The germline V gene encodes CDR1 SGHRS and CDR2 YFSETQ. V was cut by 4 bases and J by 5 bases, with 12 bases left in between. The CDR3 DNA reads TGCGCCAGCAGCGCCGGGTCCCTGAATGAAAAACTGTTTTTT. It specifies CASSAGSLNEKLFF.

This clonotype occurred many times. V usage is TRBV20-1 and J usage is TRBJ1-1, with 8 bases matching TRBD1. CDR1 is DFQATT, CDR2 SNEGSKA, per germline (reference sequence). Trimming took 3 bases from V and 7 from J; bases not matched to a gene: 10. The CDR3 has 14 amino acids. CDR3 residues: CSASLVQGADEAFF. The CDR3 nucleotides read TGCAGTGCTAGTTTGGTTCAGGGGGCTGATGAAGCTTTCTTT.

The chain has TRBV20-1 and TRBJ2-3; tentatively, D is TRBD1 or TRBD2 (6 bases each). There are 15 residues in the CDR3. V lost 5 bases and J lost 7, with 22 bases in between. The germline gives CDR1 DFQATT, CDR2 SNEGSKA (reference sequence). The CDR3 DNA reads TGCAGTGCTCCATGGATAAAGGGGGGCGATAATACGCAGTATTTT. Translated: CSAPWIKGGDNTQYF.

There are many counts of this clonotype. The gene calls are TRBV20-1 and TRBJ2-7; 8 bases are shared with TRBD2. In germline, CDR1 is DFQATT, CDR2 SNEGSKA (reference sequence). Trimming at V came to 0 bases and at J to 4 bases, leaving 14 bases not matched to a gene. This CDR3 is 17 amino acids long. CDR3 sequence: CSARDRGDTGGFYEQYF. The DNA of the CDR3 is TGCAGTGCTAGAGACCGCGGCGATACGGGAGGGTTTTACGAGCAGTACTTC.

This clonotype was detected ten times or more. The chain has TRBV7-9 and TRBJ1-4, with 7 bases fitting TRBD1. V lost 5 bases, J lost 17 bases, and 11 bases stayed unmatched. Germline CDR1 SEHNR, CDR2 FQNEAQ (reference sequence). The CDR3 consists of 12 residues. The CDR3 reads CASSTDRPPDFF. Written as DNA, the CDR3 is TGTGCCAGCAGCACGGACAGGCCGCCGGATTTTTTT.

This clonotype was observed many times. This chain links TRBV12-5 with TRBJ2-2, with TRBD2 as a possible D gene (5 bases). Trimming took off 4 bases at V and 6 bases at J, with 15 bases between the two ends. The germline CDR1 and CDR2 sequences are LGHNT and FRNRAP. The CDR3 has 15 amino acids. This CDR3 reads CASGSQTRGPGELFF. CDR3 nucleotides: TGTGCTAGTGGTTCCCAGACACGGGGTCCCGGGGAGCTGTTTTTT. Variable domain in full (rest from reference TRBV12-5 and TRBJ2-2): DARVTQTPRHKVTEMGQEVTMRCQPILGHNTVFWYRQTMMQGLELLAYFRNRAPLDDSGMPKDRFSAEMPDATLATLKIQPSEPRDSAVYFCASGSQTRGPGELFFGEGSRLTVL.

In its sample, this clonotype was seen many times. CDR3 in amino acids: CASSLDSTDQPQHF. CDR3 sequence (DNA): TGCGCCAGCAGCTTGGACAGCACCGATCAGCCCCAGCATTTT. The rearrangement uses TRBV5-1 and TRBJ1-5; no firm D call. Germline CDR1 is SGHRS and CDR2 is YFSETQ. The CDR3 runs 14 residues. The V and J ends lost 0 bases and 5 bases respectively, with 9 bases between them.

This clonotype was detected ten times or more. The J gene is TRBJ1-5, the V gene TRBV20-1, with a tentative D call TRBD1 (5 bases). CDR1 is DFQATT, CDR2 SNEGSKA, per germline (reference sequence). The ends were cut back, 6 bases at V and 6 bases at J, with 15 bases in the middle. The CDR3 contains 13 residues. CDR3 nucleotide sequence: TGCAGTGCGGAGGGGTCGGGGGTTCAGCCCCAGCATTTT. Translating gives CSAEGSGVQPQHF.

This chain connects TRBV20-1 to TRBJ1-5; possibly TRBD1 for D (5 bases). V lost 0 bases to trimming and J lost 9 bases, with 24 bases between them. The V gene's germline CDR1 is DFQATT and CDR2 SNEGSKA (reference sequence). The length of the CDR3 is 17 residues. CDR3 in amino acids: CSARDRAGGQGDRPQHF. In nucleotides, the CDR3 is TGCAGTGCTAGAGATAGGGCGGGCGGCCAGGGAGATCGGCCCCAGCATTTT.

The chain combines TRBV29-1 with TRBJ2-1; 7 bases agree with TRBD2. CDR1 and CDR2 from the germline V gene are SQVTM and ANQGSEA. Trimming removed 2 bases from V and 5 bases from J; junction bases left unmatched: 6. The CDR3 totals 14 residues. The CDR3 is CSVERVAGDNEQFF. Here the CDR3 DNA reads TGCAGCGTTGAACGCGTGGCGGGGGACAATGAGCAGTTCTTC.